The next 27 T cell receptor beta chains were all read from a single sample in a study of CD8 T cells in Susac syndrome. RNA amounts of 0.5 to 1 ug underwent reverse transcription with random hexamers. TCRdb reanalysed the immunoSEQ multiplex PCR reads using MiXCR and keeps one entry per CDR3 protein. The profile shows almost 450,000 distinct CDR3 sequences, more than 70% of them singletons. Sequencing was carried out using CD8+ T cells from PBMCs. The source is a human donor with multiple sclerosis.

V is TRBV27 and J is TRBJ2-7; D is undetermined. Germline V gives CDR1 MNHEY, CDR2 SMNVEV (reference sequence). This CDR3 contains 15 residues. With 2 bases removed from V and 3 bases from J, the gap between germline ends came to 14 bases. CDR3 region: CASSLRYTNLYEQYF. In DNA form, the CDR3 reads TGTGCCAGCAGTTTACGATACACTAACCTCTACGAGCAGTACTTC.

The chain uses TRBV10-3 and TRBJ2-1; TRBD2 matches 13 bases. V dropped 0 bases and J dropped 7; count of bases not matched to a gene: 3. The CDR3 sequence is 16 residues long. CDR1 is ENHRY, CDR2 SYGVKD, per germline. The CDR3 nucleotides read TGTGCCATCAGTGAGTCGATGACTAGCGGGAGGAATGAGCAGTTCTTC. Translation: CAISESMTSGRNEQFF.

This chain connects TRBV14 to TRBJ1-2; D perhaps matches TRBD1 (5 bases). Looked up from germline, CDR1 is SGHDN and CDR2 is FVKESK. Trimming took off 2 bases at V and 4 bases at J, with 11 bases between the two ends. The CDR3 has 14 residues. The CDR3 region has the DNA TGTGCCAGCAGCCAACGGGGACTCCCCTATGGCTACACCTTC. This codes for CASSQRGLPYGYTF.

The rearrangement links TRBV27 to TRBJ2-7; D is possibly TRBD2 (7 bases). The CDR3 contains 16 residues. Trimming removed 8 bases at V and 1 base at J, with 21 bases between. Germline V gene lookup returns CDR1 MNHEY and CDR2 SMNVEV (reference sequence). Here the CDR3 reads CASGLLGGAPSYEQYF. The CDR3, as DNA: TGTGCCAGCGGACTATTGGGGGGGGCACCTTCCTACGAGCAGTACTTC.

The rearrangement links TRBV27 to TRBJ1-1, with D perhaps matching TRBD1 (5 bases). V was shortened by 2 bases and J by 8 bases, with 12 bases between the two germline ends. The germline CDR1 and CDR2 sequences are MNHEY and SMNVEV (reference sequence). The CDR3 has 13 amino acids. This chain's CDR3 is CASSLLPGSEAFF. As DNA, the CDR3 is TGTGCCAGCAGTTTACTCCCAGGGTCCGAAGCTTTCTTT.

The V call is TRBV5-8, the J call TRBJ2-5, with 9 bases identical to TRBD2. V lost 0 bases and J lost 5; bases outside the gene matches: 5. In germline, CDR1 is SGHTS, CDR2 YDEGEE. The CDR3 runs to 15 residues. Written as DNA, the CDR3 is TGTGCCAGCAGCTTGGCTGCTAGCGGGAAGGAGACCCAGTACTTC. As protein: CASSLAASGKETQYF.

This chain connects TRBV27 to TRBJ2-1; the D gene is possibly TRBD1 (6 bases). The CDR3 has 12 residues. In germline, CDR1 is MNHEY, CDR2 SMNVEV (reference sequence). V was pared by 5 bases and J by 10 bases, with 12 bases between. The CDR3 spells CASSLQGKEQFF. For the CDR3, the DNA is TGTGCCAGCAGTCTACAGGGAAAAGAGCAGTTCTTC.

The CDR3 DNA is TGTGCCAGCAGTTTTGGCGGGAGGGCCGTTGAGCAGTTCTTC. Protein: CASSFGGRAVEQFF. The V call is TRBV12-3 or TRBV12-4, the J call TRBJ2-1; 9 nucleotides agree with TRBD2. This CDR3 is 14 amino acids long. The V segment lost 3 bases and the J segment 9 bases; nucleotides outside the gene matches: 6.

The gene calls are TRBV19 and TRBJ2-1, with 11 bases that match TRBD2. The germline V gene encodes CDR1 LNHDA and CDR2 SQIVND (reference sequence). V was clipped by 1 base and J by 0 bases; unmatched bases: 8. The CDR3 spans 19 residues. The CDR3 coding sequence is TGTGCCAGTAGTATAGCCGGATTAGCGGGAGGGTTCTCCTACAATGAGCAGTTCTTC. Protein: CASSIAGLAGGFSYNEQFF. The full variable domain, in which reference TRBV19 and TRBJ2-1 provide the parts outside the CDR3, is DGGITQSPKYLFRKEGQNVTLSCEQNLNHDAMYWYRQDPGQGLRLIYYSQIVNDFQKGDIAEGYSVSREKKESFPLTVTSAQKNPTAFYLCASSIAGLAGGFSYNEQFFGPGTRLTVL.

The rearrangement links TRBV14 to TRBJ1-2; the match to TRBD1 covers 7 bases. Germline V gene data show CDR1 as SGHDN and CDR2 as FVKESK. CDR3 length: 17 amino acids. Trimming cost V 5 bases and J 3 bases; bases outside gene matches: 15. CDR3 DNA: TGTGCCAGCAGCTCCCGAGGATTGGGACAGATTTACTATGGCTACACCTTC. This encodes CASSSRGLGQIYYGYTF.

The chain recombines TRBV7-2 with TRBJ1-2; 10 bases line up with TRBD1. V gave up 4 bases and J gave up 14 bases; unmatched junction bases: 7. In germline, CDR1 is SGHTA, CDR2 FQGNSA. This CDR3 is 12 amino acids long. The CDR3 region has the DNA TGTGCCAGCAGCTCACGGACAGGGGGTCATACCTTC. It codes for CASSSRTGGHTF.

This chain links TRBV20-1 with TRBJ2-7; 9 bases map to TRBD1. V shed 5 bases and J 3 bases; nucleotides not matched to a gene: 8. The CDR3 contains 14 residues. Germline loops: CDR1 DFQATT, CDR2 SNEGSKA (reference sequence). For the CDR3, the DNA is TGCAGTGCTTTGAGGGACAGGGTTTTCTACGAGCAGTACTTC. It codes for CSALRDRVFYEQYF.

The chain joins TRBV19 to TRBJ2-1, with 9 bases lining up with TRBD1. The CDR3 consists of 14 residues. Germline V gene data show CDR1 as LNHDA and CDR2 as SQIVND (reference sequence). V shed 4 bases, J shed 8 bases, and the junction held 6 bases outside the gene matches. CDR3 loop: CASSKGQGPYEQFF. CDR3 nucleotides: TGTGCCAGTAGTAAGGGACAGGGTCCCTATGAGCAGTTCTTC. The complete variable domain, with remaining parts taken from reference TRBV19 and TRBJ2-1, reads DGGITQSPKYLFRKEGQNVTLSCEQNLNHDAMYWYRQDPGQGLRLIYYSQIVNDFQKGDIAEGYSVSREKKESFPLTVTSAQKNPTAFYLCASSKGQGPYEQFFGPGTRLTVL.

The chain employs TRBV30 and TRBJ1-2; no firm D call. The V end lost 3 bases, the J end lost 8 bases, and 10 bases lay between the germline ends. Germline loops: CDR1 GTSNPN, CDR2 SVGIG (reference sequence). This CDR3 comprises 11 residues. The CDR3 DNA follows: TGTGCCTGGAGGCAAGAAGCGGGCTACACCTTC. Encoded protein: CAWRQEAGYTF. The variable domain in full, completed from reference TRBV30 and TRBJ1-2, reads SQTIHQWPATLVQPVGSPLSLECTVEGTSNPNLYWYRQAAGRGLQLLFYSVGIGQISSEVPQNLSASRPQDRQFILSSKKLLLSDSGFYLCAWRQEAGYTFGSGTRLTVV.

The J gene is TRBJ2-2, the V gene TRBV20-1; 14 bases agree with TRBD2. Germline V CDR1 and CDR2: DFQATT, SNEGSKA (reference sequence). V dropped 0 bases and J dropped 0; count of bases not matched to a gene: 3. The CDR3 sequence is 18 residues long. Here the CDR3 DNA reads TGCAGTGCTAGAGAGGGACTAGCGGGGGACTCGAACACCGGGGAGCTGTTTTTT. It specifies CSAREGLAGDSNTGELFF.

V is TRBV10-2 and J is TRBJ2-7; D unresolved. V lost 8 bases and J 4 bases, leaving 6 bases between the germline ends. This CDR3 is built from 10 residues. Germline V gives CDR1 WSHSY, CDR2 SAAADI. The CDR3 DNA follows: TGCGCCAGCGGGAAGTACGAGCAGTACTTC. It specifies CASGKYEQYF.

The rearrangement joins TRBV4-1 to TRBJ1-1; no clear D gene. This CDR3 spans 14 amino acids. V lost 0 bases and J lost 4, with 9 bases in between. Per germline, CDR1 MGHRA and CDR2 YSYEKL. This chain's CDR3 is CASSQDIAVTEAFF. DNA of the CDR3: TGCGCCAGCAGCCAAGATATTGCCGTCACTGAAGCTTTCTTT.

The chain joins TRBV14 to TRBJ1-6; D is perhaps TRBD1 (5 bases). The CDR3 contains 13 residues. Germline V gene lookup returns CDR1 SGHDN and CDR2 FVKESK. Trimming pared 3 bases from V and 9 bases from J, leaving 9 bases between. The CDR3 is CASSQAGSSPLHF. The CDR3 DNA is TGTGCCAGCAGCCAGGCAGGGAGTTCACCCCTCCACTTT.

This chain uses TRBV12-3 or TRBV12-4 with TRBJ2-7, with D unresolved. Trimming removed 4 bases at V and 2 bases at J, with 6 bases between. The CDR3 has 12 amino acids. CDR3 residues: CASSYQTYEQYF. CDR3 nucleotide sequence: TGTGCCAGCAGTTACCAAACCTACGAGCAGTACTTC.

The chain joins TRBV10-3 to TRBJ2-1; a weak D match, TRBD2 (5 bases). The CDR3 runs to 12 residues. The V gene's germline CDR1 is ENHRY and CDR2 SYGVKD. The germline V and J ends were trimmed by 7 bases and 7 bases, with 11 bases remaining between them. The CDR3 loop reads CAITEGENEQFF. CDR3 sequence (DNA): TGTGCCATCACCGAGGGTGAGAATGAGCAGTTCTTC.

The V gene is TRBV7-6, the J gene TRBJ2-2; D perhaps matches TRBD2 (6 bases). This CDR3 contains 16 residues. Germline loops: CDR1 SGHVS, CDR2 FNYEAQ. The V end was cut by 3 bases, the J end by 3 bases, with 14 bases between. CDR3: CASSFLLAHDTGELFF. CDR3 DNA: TGTGCCAGCAGCTTCCTGCTAGCGCATGACACCGGGGAGCTGTTTTTT.

The genes are TRBV5-4 and TRBJ1-3; D not certain. Germline lookup yields CDR1 SGHNT and CDR2 YYREEE (reference sequence). V lost 1 base to trimming and J lost 1 base, with 9 bases between them. This CDR3 comprises 15 residues. The CDR3 loop reads CASSLLENSGNTIYF. The CDR3 nucleotides are TGTGCCAGCAGCTTGTTAGAGAATTCTGGAAACACCATATATTTT. The full variable domain, rest sourced from reference TRBV5-4 and TRBJ1-3, is ETGVTQSPTHLIKTRGQQVTLRCSSQSGHNTVSWYQQALGQGPQFIFQYYREEENGRGNFPPRFSGLQFPNYSSELNVNALELDDSALYLCASSLLENSGNTIYFGEGSWLTVV.

In its sample, this clonotype was seen a few times. The rearrangement uses TRBV11-2 and TRBJ2-5, with 8 bases that match TRBD1. The junction had 9 bases not matched to a gene; V was cut back by 0 bases and J by 12 bases. The germline CDR1 and CDR2 sequences are SGHAT and FQNNGV. The CDR3 is 14 amino acids. CDR3 sequence reads: CASSLDPGGPLEYF. CDR3 nucleotide sequence: TGTGCCAGCAGCTTAGATCCAGGGGGCCCGCTGGAGTACTTC.

This clonotype was counted once. V is TRBV29-1 and J is TRBJ2-2; no definite D call. The CDR3 runs to 11 residues. V lost 7 bases and J lost 7, with 10 bases in between. Germline V gene sequence: CDR1 SQVTM, CDR2 ANQGSEA. The CDR3 DNA reads as TGCAGCGCTCTTTCGTTCGGGGAGCTGTTTTTT. It codes for CSALSFGELFF.

The chain recombines TRBV24-1 with TRBJ1-6, with TRBD1 matching 7 bases. V lost 5 bases, J lost 8 bases, and 5 bases stayed unmatched. The CDR3 is 14 residues long. In germline, CDR1 is KGHDR, CDR2 SFDVKD. The CDR3 loop is CATSVTGYDSPLHF. For the CDR3, the DNA is TGTGCCACCAGTGTGACAGGGTACGATTCACCCCTCCACTTT.

The chain joins TRBV11-2 to TRBJ1-1, with 8 bases matching TRBD1. The V gene's germline CDR1 is SGHAT and CDR2 FQNNGV. Trimming took 5 bases from V and 4 from J; bases not matched to a gene: 15. CDR3 length: 17 amino acids. CDR3 DNA: TGTGCCAGCAGCCCTTGGACAGGGAGGGAACGGGCCACTGAAGCTTTCTTT. Translated, it gives CASSPWTGRERATEAFF.

The V gene is TRBV9, the J gene TRBJ2-7; 15 bases align to TRBD2. This CDR3 spans 16 amino acids. With 3 bases clipped from V and 6 bases from J, the junction kept 7 bases outside the gene matches. CDR1 is SGDLS and CDR2 is YYNGEE in the germline V gene. Here the CDR3 DNA reads TGTGCCAGCAGCGGGACTAGCGGGGGGGCGATATTCGAGCAGTACTTC. Protein product: CASSGTSGGAIFEQYF.